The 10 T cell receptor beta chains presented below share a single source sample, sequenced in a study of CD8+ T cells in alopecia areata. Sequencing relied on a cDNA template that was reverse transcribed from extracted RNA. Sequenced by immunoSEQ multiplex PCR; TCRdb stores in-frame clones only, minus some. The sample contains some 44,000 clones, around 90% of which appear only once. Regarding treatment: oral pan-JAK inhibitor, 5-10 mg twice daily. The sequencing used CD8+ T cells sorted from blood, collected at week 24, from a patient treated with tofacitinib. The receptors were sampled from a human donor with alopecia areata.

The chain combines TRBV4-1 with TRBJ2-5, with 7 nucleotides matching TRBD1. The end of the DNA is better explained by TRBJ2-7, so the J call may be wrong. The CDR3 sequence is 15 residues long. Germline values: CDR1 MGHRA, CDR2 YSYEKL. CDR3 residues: CASSQELRDSYEQYF. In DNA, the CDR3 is TGCGCCAGCAGCCAGGAACTCAGGGACAGCTACGAGCAGTACTTC.

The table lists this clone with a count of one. CDR3 DNA sequence: TGCAGCGTTGACCCTAGCGGGGCAGATACGCAGTATTTT. Translated, it gives CSVDPSGADTQYF. The chain joins TRBV29-1 to TRBJ2-3; TRBD2 matches at 9 bases. The CDR3 length is 13 residues. Per germline, CDR1 SQVTM and CDR2 ANQGSEA. Trimming took 3 bases from V and 4 from J; bases not matched to a gene: 2.

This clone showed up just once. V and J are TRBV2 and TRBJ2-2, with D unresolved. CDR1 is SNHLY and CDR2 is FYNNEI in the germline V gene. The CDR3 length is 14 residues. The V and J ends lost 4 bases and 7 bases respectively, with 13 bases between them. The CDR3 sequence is CASSVGIGRGELFF. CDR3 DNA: TGTGCCAGCAGTGTTGGGATAGGGCGCGGGGAGCTGTTTTTT.

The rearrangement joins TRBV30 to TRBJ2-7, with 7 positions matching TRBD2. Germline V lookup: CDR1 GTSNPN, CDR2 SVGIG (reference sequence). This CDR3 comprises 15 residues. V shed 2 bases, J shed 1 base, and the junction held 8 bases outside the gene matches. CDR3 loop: CAWSHSGVPSYEQYF. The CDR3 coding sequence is TGTGCCTGGAGTCACAGCGGGGTCCCTTCCTACGAGCAGTACTTC.

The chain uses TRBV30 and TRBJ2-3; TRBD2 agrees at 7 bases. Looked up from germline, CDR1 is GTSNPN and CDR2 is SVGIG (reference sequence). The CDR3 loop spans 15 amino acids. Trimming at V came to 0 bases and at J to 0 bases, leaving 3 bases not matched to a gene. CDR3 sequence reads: CAWSVRGDSTDTQYF. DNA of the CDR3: TGTGCCTGGAGTGTACGGGGGGACAGCACAGATACGCAGTATTTT.

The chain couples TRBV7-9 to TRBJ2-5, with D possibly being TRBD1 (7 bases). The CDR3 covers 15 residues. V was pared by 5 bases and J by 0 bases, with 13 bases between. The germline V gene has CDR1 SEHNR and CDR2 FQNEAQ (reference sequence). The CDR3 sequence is CASSLQGGDQETQYF. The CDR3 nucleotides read TGTGCCAGCAGCCTGCAGGGGGGTGACCAAGAGACCCAGTACTTC.

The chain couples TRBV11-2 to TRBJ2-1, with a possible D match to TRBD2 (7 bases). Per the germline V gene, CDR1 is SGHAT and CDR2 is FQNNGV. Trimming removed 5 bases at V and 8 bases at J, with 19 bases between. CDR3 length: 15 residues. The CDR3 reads CASSTTSLGGHEQFF. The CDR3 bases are TGTGCCAGCAGCACGACTAGCCTGGGGGGCCATGAGCAGTTCTTC.

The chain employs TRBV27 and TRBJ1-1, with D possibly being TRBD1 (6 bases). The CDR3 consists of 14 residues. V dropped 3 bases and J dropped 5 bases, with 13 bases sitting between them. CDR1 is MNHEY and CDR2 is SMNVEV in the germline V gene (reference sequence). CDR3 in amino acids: CASSLYGGATEAFF. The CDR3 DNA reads TGTGCCAGCAGTTTGTATGGGGGGGCGACTGAAGCTTTCTTT.

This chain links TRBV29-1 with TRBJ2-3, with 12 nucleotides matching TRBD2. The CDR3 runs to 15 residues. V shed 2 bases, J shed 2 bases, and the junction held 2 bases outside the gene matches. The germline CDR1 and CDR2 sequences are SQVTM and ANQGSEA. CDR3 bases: TGCAGCGTTGAAACTAGCGGGGGGATCACAGATACGCAGTATTTT. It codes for CSVETSGGITDTQYF.

The CDR3 bases are TGTGCCAGCAGCTTAGTCCCTCCTAGCGTGAGCTACAATGAGCAGTTCTTC. Translation: CASSLVPPSVSYNEQFF. The rearrangement joins TRBV7-2 to TRBJ2-1; a possible D gene is TRBD2 (6 bases). Germline assignment: CDR1 SGHTA and CDR2 FQGNSA. The CDR3 length is 17 residues. V dropped 1 base and J dropped 3 bases, with 16 bases sitting between them.